Included here is one T cell receptor beta chain sequence, with context. Its antigen remains unidentified. The sample belongs to a study of T cell responses to AZD1222 COVID-19 vaccine. Overall study context: Combined were second doses at about 4 or about 12 weeks.

V gave up 1 base and J gave up 0 bases; unmatched junction bases: 11. The CDR3 totals 19 residues. Germline V gene sequence: CDR1 MNHEY, CDR2 SMNVEV (reference sequence). Findings and limits, study-wide: Dominant CD4 TCR responses targeted spike regions 160-218 and 743-854. The study found Spike-specific TCR breadth and depth rose after two AZD1222 doses.

TCRdb's table, derived via immunoSEQ multiplex PCR, lists solely in-frame clones and lacks some. The data contain around 130,000 clones, 80% to 90% of them singletons. This receptor was obtained from an adult in good health. The chain links TRBV27 to TRBJ2-1; 8 nucleotides agree with TRBD2. Sequencing was performed on peripheral blood, taken on day 0 of AZD1222 vaccination. The CDR3 DNA follows: TGTGCCAGCAGTTTATTCCGGTCACTAGCGGCAATCTCCTACAATGAGCAGTTCTTC. Protein: CASSLFRSLAAISYNEQFF.